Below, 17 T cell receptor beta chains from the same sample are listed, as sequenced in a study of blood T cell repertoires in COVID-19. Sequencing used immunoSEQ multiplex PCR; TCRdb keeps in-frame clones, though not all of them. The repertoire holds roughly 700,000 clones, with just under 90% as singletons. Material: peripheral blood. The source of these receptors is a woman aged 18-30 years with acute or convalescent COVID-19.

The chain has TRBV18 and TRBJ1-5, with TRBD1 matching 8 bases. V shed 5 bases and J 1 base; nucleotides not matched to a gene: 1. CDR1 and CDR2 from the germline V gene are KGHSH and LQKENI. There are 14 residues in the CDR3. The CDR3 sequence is CASSGDRSNQPQHF. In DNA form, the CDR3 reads TGTGCCAGCTCAGGGGACAGGAGCAATCAGCCCCAGCATTTT.

The CDR3 here is CAWGERNTIYF. The CDR3 DNA is TGTGCCTGGGGGGAGAGAAACACCATATATTTT. The chain couples TRBV30 to TRBJ1-3; D is unclear. The CDR3 has 11 residues. Between the trimmed V and J ends, which lost 5 bases and 5 bases, there was a span of 7 bases. CDR1 GTSNPN and CDR2 SVGIG come from the germline V gene (reference sequence).

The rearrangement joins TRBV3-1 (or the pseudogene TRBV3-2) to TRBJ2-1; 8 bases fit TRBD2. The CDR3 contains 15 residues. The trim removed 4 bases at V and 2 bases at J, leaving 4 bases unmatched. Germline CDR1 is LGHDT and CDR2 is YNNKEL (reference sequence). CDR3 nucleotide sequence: TGTGCCAGCAGCCTCGGACTAGCAACCTACAATGAGCAGTTCTTC. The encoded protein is CASSLGLATYNEQFF.

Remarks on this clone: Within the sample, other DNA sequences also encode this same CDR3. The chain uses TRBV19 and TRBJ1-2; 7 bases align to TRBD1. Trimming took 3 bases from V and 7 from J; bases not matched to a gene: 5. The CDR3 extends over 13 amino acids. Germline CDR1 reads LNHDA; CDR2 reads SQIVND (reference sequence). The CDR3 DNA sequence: TGTGCCAGTAGTATTCGACAGGGAGGTGGCTACACCTTC. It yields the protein CASSIRQGGGYTF.

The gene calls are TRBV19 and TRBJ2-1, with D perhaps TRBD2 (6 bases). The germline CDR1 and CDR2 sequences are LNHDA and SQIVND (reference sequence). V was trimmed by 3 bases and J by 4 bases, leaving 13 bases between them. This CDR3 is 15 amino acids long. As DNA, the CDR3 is TGTGCCAGTAGTATGAGTCTAGCGCGTTACAATGAGCAGTTCTTC. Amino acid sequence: CASSMSLARYNEQFF.

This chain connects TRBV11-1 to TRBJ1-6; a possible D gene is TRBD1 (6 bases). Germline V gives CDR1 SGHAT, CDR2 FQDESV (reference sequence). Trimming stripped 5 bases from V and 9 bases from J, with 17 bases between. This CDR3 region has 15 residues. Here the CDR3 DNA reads TGTGCCAGCAGCCCCAGGGGTTCGATGGTTTCACCCCTCCACTTT. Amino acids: CASSPRGSMVSPLHF.

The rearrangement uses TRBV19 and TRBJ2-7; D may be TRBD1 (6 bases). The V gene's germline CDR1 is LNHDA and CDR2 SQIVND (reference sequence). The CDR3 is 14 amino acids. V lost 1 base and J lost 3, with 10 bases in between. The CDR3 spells CASSIVTGFYEQYF. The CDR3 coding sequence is TGTGCCAGTAGTATAGTAACAGGGTTCTACGAGCAGTACTTC.

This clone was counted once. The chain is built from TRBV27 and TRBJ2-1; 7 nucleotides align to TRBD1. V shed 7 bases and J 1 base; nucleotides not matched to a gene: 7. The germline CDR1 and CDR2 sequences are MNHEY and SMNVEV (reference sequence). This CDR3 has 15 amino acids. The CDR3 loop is CASTPTRGSYNEQFF. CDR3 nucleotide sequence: TGTGCCAGCACCCCGACCAGGGGGTCCTACAATGAGCAGTTCTTC.

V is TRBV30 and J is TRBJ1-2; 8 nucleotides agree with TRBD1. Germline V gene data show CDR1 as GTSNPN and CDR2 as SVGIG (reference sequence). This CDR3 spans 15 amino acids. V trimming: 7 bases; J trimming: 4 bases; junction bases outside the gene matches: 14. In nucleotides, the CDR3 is TGTGCCTCCCAGTCTTTATACAGGGGGATCTATGGCTACACCTTC. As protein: CASQSLYRGIYGYTF.

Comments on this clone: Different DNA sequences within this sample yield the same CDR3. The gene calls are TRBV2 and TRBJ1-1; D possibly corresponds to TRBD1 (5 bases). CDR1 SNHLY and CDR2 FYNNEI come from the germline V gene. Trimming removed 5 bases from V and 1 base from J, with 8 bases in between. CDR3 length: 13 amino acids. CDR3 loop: CASSPRGNTEAFF. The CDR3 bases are TGTGCCAGCAGTCCTAGGGGGAACACTGAAGCTTTCTTT.

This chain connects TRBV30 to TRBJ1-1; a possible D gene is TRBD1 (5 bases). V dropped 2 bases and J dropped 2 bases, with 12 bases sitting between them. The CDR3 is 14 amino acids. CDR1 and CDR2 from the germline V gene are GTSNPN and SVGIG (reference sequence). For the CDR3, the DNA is TGTGCCTGGAGTCGACAGCCCCTTAACACTGAAGCTTTCTTT. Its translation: CAWSRQPLNTEAFF.

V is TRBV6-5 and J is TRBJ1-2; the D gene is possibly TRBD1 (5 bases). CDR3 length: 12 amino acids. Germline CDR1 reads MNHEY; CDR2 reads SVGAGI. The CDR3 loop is CGAGAMSYGYTF. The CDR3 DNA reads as TGTGGGGCTGGGGCCATGAGCTATGGCTACACCTTC.

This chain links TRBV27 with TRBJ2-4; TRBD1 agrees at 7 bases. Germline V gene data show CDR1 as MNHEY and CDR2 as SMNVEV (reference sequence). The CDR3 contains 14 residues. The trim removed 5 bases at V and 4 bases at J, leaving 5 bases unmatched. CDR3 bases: TGTGCCAGCAGTCTCGGGACAGCGAAAAACATTCAGTACTTC. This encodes CASSLGTAKNIQYF.

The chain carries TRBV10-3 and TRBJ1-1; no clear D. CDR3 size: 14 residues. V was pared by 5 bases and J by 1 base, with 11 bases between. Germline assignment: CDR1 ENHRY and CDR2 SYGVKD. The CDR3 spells CAISSELWNTEAFF. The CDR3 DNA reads TGTGCCATCAGTTCGGAACTATGGAACACTGAAGCTTTCTTT.

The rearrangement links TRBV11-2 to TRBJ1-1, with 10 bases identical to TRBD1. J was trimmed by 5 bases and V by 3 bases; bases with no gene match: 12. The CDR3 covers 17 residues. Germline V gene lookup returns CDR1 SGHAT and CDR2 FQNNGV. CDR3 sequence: CASSLYRDRGIVTEAFF. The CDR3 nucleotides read TGTGCCAGCAGCTTGTACCGGGACAGGGGAATTGTTACTGAAGCTTTCTTT. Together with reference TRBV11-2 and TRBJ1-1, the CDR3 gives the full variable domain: EAGVAQSPRYKIIEKRQSVAFWCNPISGHATLYWYQQILGQGPKLLIQFQNNGVVDDSQLPKDRFSAERLKGVDSTLKIQPAKLEDSAVYLCASSLYRDRGIVTEAFFGQGTRLTVV.

The CDR3 protein is CASSRRYEQYF. The CDR3 bases are TGTGCCAGCAGCCGGAGATACGAGCAGTACTTC. The V gene is TRBV12-3 or TRBV12-4, the J gene TRBJ2-7; D remains unclear. With 6 bases removed from V and 4 bases from J, the gap between germline ends came to 7 bases. The CDR3 sequence is 11 residues long.

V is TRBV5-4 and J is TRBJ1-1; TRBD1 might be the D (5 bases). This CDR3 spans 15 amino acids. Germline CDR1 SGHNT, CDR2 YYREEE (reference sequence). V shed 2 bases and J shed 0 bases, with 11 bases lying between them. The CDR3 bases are TGTGCCAGCAGCTTTGGGGCAGACCTGAACACTGAAGCTTTCTTT. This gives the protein CASSFGADLNTEAFF.